The source of this T cell receptor beta chain is a study of neurological immune-mediated disorders. Study results and limitations: No CDR3 amino acid sequences recurred among expanded clones across subjects, suggesting private repertoires in all groups. TCR clonal expansion peaked in HTLV-1-associated myelopathy patients and was lowest in multiple sclerosis patients.

Per the germline V gene, CDR1 is SEHNR and CDR2 is FQNEAQ (reference sequence). V was pared by 1 base and J by 4 bases, with 8 bases between. The CDR3 length is 14 residues. CD4+ or CD8+ T cells at a count of about a million served as input for the sorted libraries. One entry per CDR3 protein results from TCRdb running MiXCR on the 5' RACE reads. The sample has about 38,000 distinct CDR3 sequences, roughly 4.8% seen once. There are many counts of this clonotype. Its specificity is unknown. Sample: CD4+ T cells from blood. The receptor was derived from a man aged 18-30 years in good health. The V and J genes are TRBV7-9 and TRBJ2-1; D call uncertain. CDR3: CASSLGDWYNEQFF. In DNA, the CDR3 is TGTGCCAGCAGCTTAGGAGACTGGTACAATGAGCAGTTCTTC. The entire variable domain, with the rest obtained from reference TRBV7-9 and TRBJ2-1, is as follows: DTGVSQNPRHKITKRGQNVTFRCDPISEHNRLYWYRQTLGQGPEFLTYFQNEAQLEKSRLLSDRFSAERPKGSFSTLEIQRTEQGDSAMYLCASSLGDWYNEQFFGPGTRLTVL.